A single TCR beta chain is shown here with its context. Its antigen is not identified. The record originates from a study of cytomegalovirus exposure and HLA in healthy donors. In the study overall: According to later analysis, the same platform produced the approximately 130 validation and several hundred first-cohort repertoires. Study-level results: The dataset shows that most TCR sequences were rare, while some public TCRs occurred in many donors. Altogether, about 160 TCR beta chains were recorded as cytomegalovirus-associated.

CDR3 length equals 17 residues. V was pared by 4 bases and J by 0 bases, with 18 bases between. CDR1 and CDR2 (germline): MGHRA, YSYEKL. TCRdb's copy holds only in-frame clones and misses some; the assay was immunoSEQ multiplex PCR. The table lists some 250,000 clones, roughly 90% of them singletons, with 0.37% in the top ten. This chain links TRBV4-1 with TRBJ2-5; tentatively, D is TRBD1 (5 bases). Input material: PBMCs. The receptor comes from a woman under 30 in good health and CMV-seronegative. In DNA form, the CDR3 reads TGCGCCAGCAGCCGCGGAACCTTCGACAGAAACCAAGAGACCCAGTACTTC. It encodes CASSRGTFDRNQETQYF.